This TCR beta chain was captured by sequencing in a study of shared T cell receptors in the human thymus. Looked up from germline, CDR1 is LNHDA and CDR2 is SQIVND (reference sequence). This CDR3 has 15 amino acids. V was clipped by 8 bases and J by 9 bases, with 23 bases between them. This clone was seen a handful of times. Clones were read by immunoSEQ multiplex PCR, and TCRdb kept only the in-frame ones, dropping some. Of around 730,000 clones listed, 80% to 90% are singletons. These same data were also listed under a study on human thymus T cells. From that study: Resections from corrective heart surgery provided thymus tissue. Gene usage for V and J segments appeared biased in thymic and blood repertoires. Related research described thymic repertoires that were highly overlapping among unrelated individuals.

J is TRBJ1-5 and V is TRBV19, with D possibly TRBD1 on 5 matching bases. The TCR comes from a girl less than two years old with a congenital heart defect. The specimen sequenced was thymocytes. The CDR3 sequence is CASRPSGVGGGPQHF. In nucleotides, the CDR3 is TGTGCCAGTCGACCTAGCGGCGTGGGGGGAGGGCCCCAGCATTTT.